This T cell receptor beta chain was recorded in a study of T cell clones after liver transplantation. The overall study: Three of eight recipients were HCV-positive; others had non-autoimmune, non-viral indications.

Some clones are missing from TCRdb's copy, which holds only in-frame ones; the method was immunoSEQ multiplex PCR. The table records about 51,000 clones, roughly 74% of them present only once. Study-level findings and limits: In most of the 8 subjects, circulating graft-donor-reactive CD4 TCRbeta sequences fell significantly after transplant. Graft donor-reactive T cells possibly entered the graft instead of undergoing deletion.

Unstimulated PBMCs were sorted into CD3+CD4+ and CD3+CD8+ populations. The V end lost 0 bases, the J end lost 2 bases, and 5 bases lay between the germline ends. Germline lookup yields CDR1 SGHTA and CDR2 FQGNSA. There are 13 residues in the CDR3. A word on this clone: The antigen remains unidentified.

Material: CD4+ T cells from blood, obtained more than 53 months after liver transplant. The V gene is TRBV7-2, the J gene TRBJ2-7; D is uncertain. The receptor was derived from a human patient who received a liver transplant. Some T cells may be provided by the graft donor. CDR3 DNA: TGTGCCAGCAGCTTAGCACGGACCTACGAGCAGTACTTC. It encodes CASSLARTYEQYF.